This T cell receptor beta chain originates from a study of blood T cell repertoires in COVID-19. For the study at large: The study drew acute and convalescent COVID-19 samples from the United States, Italy and Spain.

Trimming left V 0 bases short and J 3 bases short, with 12 bases between. CDR3 size: 15 residues. Germline V lookup: CDR1 LNHDA, CDR2 SQIVND (reference sequence). Clones were sequenced by immunoSEQ multiplex PCR, and TCRdb holds only the in-frame ones, with some missing. The table includes about 440,000 clones, around nine tenths detected once. The chain employs TRBV19 and TRBJ2-7, with D uncertain. The source is a young woman with acute COVID-19. The sample taken for sequencing was PBMCs or T cells enriched from blood (not recorded which). The CDR3 loop reads CASSIDLSVVYEQYF. In DNA form, the CDR3 reads TGTGCCAGTAGTATAGATCTCTCAGTGGTCTACGAGCAGTACTTC.